This T cell receptor beta chain derives from a study of blood T cell repertoires in COVID-19. Turning to the study itself: Sources were T cells, B-cell-depleted T cells, or PBMCs; the material itself was cDNA or gDNA.

Produced via immunoSEQ multiplex PCR; TCRdb's table is partial and in-frame only. The table lists about 52,000 clones, 85% to 90% of them singletons, with 11% to 15% in the top ten. CDR3 size: 16 residues. The germline gives CDR1 SGDLS, CDR2 YYNGEE. The V end was cut by 3 bases, the J end by 0 bases, with 12 bases between. The sequence came from a man in his 70s with acute or convalescent COVID-19. The chain links TRBV9 to TRBJ2-2; tentative D call: TRBD2 (6 bases). The specimen sequenced was peripheral blood. CDR3 sequence: CASSAGEGANTGELFF. The DNA of the CDR3 is TGTGCCAGCAGCGCGGGGGAAGGGGCGAACACCGGGGAGCTGTTTTTT.